These 4 T cell receptor beta chains originate from one sample sequenced in a study of blood T cell repertoires in COVID-19. Sequenced by immunoSEQ multiplex PCR; TCRdb stores in-frame clones only, minus some. Of around 120,000 clones in the sample, around 84% were seen once. The specimen sequenced was peripheral blood. These receptors originate from a human donor in a cohort sampled during active COVID-19.

The V and J genes are TRBV28 and TRBJ2-5, with a weak D call TRBD1 (7 bases). The V gene lost 5 bases and the J gene lost 5 bases, with 18 bases spanning the gap. The CDR3 spans 15 residues. The germline V gene has CDR1 MDHEN and CDR2 SYDVKM. In DNA, the CDR3 is TGTGCCAGCAGTCCCGGGGGAGCAGGGGGTGAGACCCAGTACTTC. Amino acids: CASSPGGAGGETQYF. Filled out from reference TRBV28 and TRBJ2-5, the complete variable domain reads DVKVTQSSRYLVKRTGEKVFLECVQDMDHENMFWYRQDPGLGLRLIYFSYDVKMKEKGDIPEGYSVSREKKERFSLILESASTNQTSMYLCASSPGGAGGETQYFGPGTRLLVL.

The V call is TRBV10-3, the J call TRBJ1-2; no clear D. Looked up from germline, CDR1 is ENHRY and CDR2 is SYGVKD. The CDR3 has 13 amino acids. Between the trimmed V and J ends, which lost 0 bases and 8 bases, there was a span of 10 bases. CDR3 sequence (DNA): TGTGCCATCAGTGAGTCAGAGTTCGTAGGCTACACCTTC. It is translated as CAISESEFVGYTF.

The chain links TRBV4-1 to TRBJ2-2; D is unresolved. This CDR3 comprises 15 residues. Deletions cut 0 bases from V and 4 bases from J, with 9 bases between. Germline values: CDR1 MGHRA, CDR2 YSYEKL. CDR3 sequence reads: CASSQESVITGELFF. CDR3 sequence (DNA): TGCGCCAGCAGCCAAGAAAGCGTAATCACCGGGGAGCTGTTTTTT.

The J gene is TRBJ2-3, the V gene TRBV12-3 or TRBV12-4, with no clear D. The V end lost 3 bases, the J end lost 3 bases, and 7 bases lay between the germline ends. CDR3 size: 13 residues. This chain's CDR3 is CASSLERTDTQYF. In nucleotides, the CDR3 is TGTGCCAGCAGTTTGGAGAGAACAGATACGCAGTATTTT.